The T cell receptor (beta chain) under discussion was sequenced for a study of graft-versus-host responses after intestinal transplantation. On the study more broadly: Each recipient received a multivisceral, liver-intestinal, or isolated intestinal graft. Each patient got anti-thymocyte globulin induction, then tacrolimus and steroids for about 3 years. Study-wide findings and caveats: Within allografts, high graft-versus-host to host-versus-graft clonal ratios were seen among patients with graft-donor T cell macrochimerism. GvH clones were identified in recipient marrow, with some first appearing in ileum or blood.

In regard to this clone: Its antigen remains unknown.

Per germline, CDR1 SNHLY and CDR2 FYNNEI. CDR3 size: 15 residues. Trimming removed 6 bases from V and 0 bases from J, with 9 bases in between. Profiled with immunoSEQ multiplex PCR; TCRdb holds only in-frame clones, not every one. Seen here are about 89,000 clones, 85% to 95% observed once, and the top ten hold approximately 0.2%. V is TRBV2 and J is TRBJ1-6; D uncertain. The sequencing here drew on unstimulated CD4+ T cells sorted from spleen or lymph node cells, taken before transplant. The clonotype was recovered from a human donor who was the organ donor for an intestinal transplant. The CDR3 nucleotides read TGTGCCAGCAGAAACGTCTACTCCTATAATTCACCCCTCCACTTT. It is translated as CASRNVYSYNSPLHF.